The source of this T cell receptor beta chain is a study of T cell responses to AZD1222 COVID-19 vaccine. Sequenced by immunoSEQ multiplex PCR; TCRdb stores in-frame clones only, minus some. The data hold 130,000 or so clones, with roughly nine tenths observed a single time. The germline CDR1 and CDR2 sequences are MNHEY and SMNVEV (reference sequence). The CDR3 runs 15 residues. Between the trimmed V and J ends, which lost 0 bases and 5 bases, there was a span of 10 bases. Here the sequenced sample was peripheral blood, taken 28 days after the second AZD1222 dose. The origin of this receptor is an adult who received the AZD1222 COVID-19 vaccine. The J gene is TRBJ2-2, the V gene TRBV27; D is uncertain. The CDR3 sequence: CASSLSARGTGELFF. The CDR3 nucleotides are TGTGCCAGCAGTTTATCGGCCCGAGGTACCGGGGAGCTGTTTTTT.